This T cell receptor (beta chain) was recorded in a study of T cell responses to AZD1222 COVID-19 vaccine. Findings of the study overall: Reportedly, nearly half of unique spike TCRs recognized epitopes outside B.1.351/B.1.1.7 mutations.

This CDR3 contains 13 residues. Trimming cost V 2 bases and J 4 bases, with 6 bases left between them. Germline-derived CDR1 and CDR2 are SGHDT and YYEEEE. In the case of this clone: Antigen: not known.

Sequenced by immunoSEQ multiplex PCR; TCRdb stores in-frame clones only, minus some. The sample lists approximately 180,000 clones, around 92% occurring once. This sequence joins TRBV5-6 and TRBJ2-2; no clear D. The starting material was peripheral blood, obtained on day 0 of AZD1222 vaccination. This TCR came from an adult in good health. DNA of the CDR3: TGTGCCAGCAGCTTTACCAGCACCGGGGAGCTGTTTTTT. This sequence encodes CASSFTSTGELFF. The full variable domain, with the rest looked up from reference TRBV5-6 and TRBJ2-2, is DAGVTQSPTHLIKTRGQQVTLRCSPKSGHDTVSWYQQALGQGPQFIFQYYEEEERQRGNFPDRFSGHQFPNYSSELNVNALLLGDSALYLCASSFTSTGELFFGEGSRLTVL.